A selection of T cell receptor beta chains follows, all from one sample in a study of cytomegalovirus exposure and HLA in healthy donors. TCRdb's copy holds only in-frame clones and misses some; the assay was immunoSEQ multiplex PCR. The sample carries roughly 220,000 clones, approximately 70% recorded once. Sequencing input: PBMCs. The receptor source for this set is a man between 40 and 49 years old in good health and CMV-seropositive. Each CDR3 is given without its conserved first and last residue.

j_call	v_call	cdr3_aa
-	TRBV6-1	ASRPPGQGYEQY
TRBJ2-3	TRBV6-5	ASSYGGTPQDTQY
TRBJ2-2	TRBV14	ASSPLAGETGELF
TRBJ2-7	TRBV7-8	ASSPRQGYYEQY
TRBJ1-5	TRBV2	ASSASLTGYSNQPQH
TRBJ2-3	TRBV7-2	ASSSGVGLDTQY
TRBJ1-5	TRBV5-5	ASSLDSLNQPQH
TRBJ2-7	TRBV11-1	ASSPARGGYTYEQY
TRBJ2-3	TRBV29-1	SVEGGAGITDTQY
TRBJ2-3	TRBV7-2	ASSSQGTSGADTQY
TRBJ2-7	TRBV7-9	ASTPGQAYEQY
TRBJ2-5	TRBV5-6	ASSLGQQETQY
TRBJ2-7	TRBV5-1	ASSLDRAAYEQY